Following are 24 T cell receptor beta chains from one sample sequenced in a study of tumor-infiltrating lymphocytes in primary liver carcinoma. Co-extracting RNA and DNA was done with 20-30 mg of unsorted bulk tissue as input. Starting from 450 to 500 ng of total RNA, TCR beta cDNA was produced with a primer in the constant region. A slightly modified ARM-PCR protocol with three nested multiplex PCR rounds produced these TCR beta libraries. Both of the initial two PCR rounds ran for roughly 10 cycles and employed TRBV1-TRBV30 forward primers alongside a C-beta reverse primer. TCRdb fed the multiplex PCR reads into MiXCR, producing one record per CDR3 protein. Of about 130,000 distinct CDR3 sequences detected, 60% to 80% appear once; the ten largest clones hold 7.5% to 9%. Input material: liver tumor tissue from sampling region 3. Stated subset: tumor region T3, left-lateral pole. These receptors originate from a woman in her sixties with primary liver carcinoma and hepatitis B virus infection.

The chain employs TRBV11-3 and TRBJ2-7, with 7 bases aligning to TRBD2. J was trimmed by 2 bases and V by 8 bases; bases with no gene match: 9. Per the germline V gene, CDR1 is SGHNT and CDR2 is YENEEA. CDR3 length: 14 amino acids. The CDR3 sequence is CASCPAGNPYEQYF. The CDR3, as DNA: TGTGCCAGCTGCCCAGCGGGGAACCCCTACGAGCAGTACTTC.

Notes on this clonotype: One end of the junction does not line up with germline, which may come from a read error. The CDR3 protein is CAISLDDSSYNEQFF. CDR3 bases: TGCGCCATCAGCTTAGATGATAGCTCCTACAATGAGCAGTTCTTC. The chain carries TRBV11-2 and TRBJ2-1; no clear D. CDR3 size: 15 residues. Looked up from germline, CDR1 is SGHAT and CDR2 is FQNNGV.

As concerns this clonotype: Since the CDR3 does not end with the conserved phenylalanine or tryptophan, this likely comes from a read error. The J gene is TRBJ2-3, the V gene TRBV11-3; TRBD2 might be the D (6 bases). The length of the CDR3 is 15 residues. Germline V lookup: CDR1 SGHNT, CDR2 YENEEA. In nucleotides, the CDR3 is TGTACCAGCAGCCCCCTGGGGGGAGGAACAGATACGCAGTATTTG. Protein: CTSSPLGGGTDTQYL.

The chain employs TRBV7-8 and TRBJ1-2, with D maybe TRBD1 (5 bases). The V end was cut by 5 bases, the J end by 2 bases, with 21 bases between. The V gene's germline CDR1 is SGHVS and CDR2 FQNEAQ. The CDR3 runs to 17 residues. The CDR3 region is CASSLIPLGRPNYGYTF. DNA for the CDR3: TGTGCCAGCAGCCTGATCCCATTGGGACGGCCAAACTATGGCTACACCTTC.

The chain joins TRBV11-2 to TRBJ2-3, with 8 nucleotides matching TRBD2. V was clipped by 5 bases and J by 9 bases; unmatched bases: 22. Germline V lookup: CDR1 SGHAT, CDR2 FQNNGV. The CDR3 runs 18 residues. For the CDR3, the DNA is TGTGCCAGCAGCCCTCGGGCGGCTAACGGGAGGGCCGGGGGCACGCAGTATTTT. This gives the protein CASSPRAANGRAGGTQYF. Drawing the rest from reference TRBV11-2 and TRBJ2-3, the complete variable domain is EAGVAQSPRYKIIEKRQSVAFWCNPISGHATLYWYQQILGQGPKLLIQFQNNGVVDDSQLPKDRFSAERLKGVDSTLKIQPAKLEDSAVYLCASSPRAANGRAGGTQYFGPGTRLTVL.

Concerning this clonotype: Given a much more abundant clone one base away, this may be a read error. J is TRBJ1-5 and V is TRBV10-3; the match to TRBD1 covers 11 bases. In germline, CDR1 is ENHRY, CDR2 SYGVKD. This CDR3 comprises 14 residues. Trimming took 7 bases from V and 4 from J; bases not matched to a gene: 3. The CDR3 region is CAIKGQGANQPQHF. The CDR3 DNA sequence: TGTGCCATCAAAGGACAGGGGGCTAATCAGCCCCAGCATTTT.

In the case of this clonotype: This sequence may be a read error, since a much larger clone differs from it by one base. This sequence joins TRBV6-5 and TRBJ1-2; D is unclear. This CDR3 has 13 amino acids. The germline V gene encodes CDR1 MNHEY and CDR2 SVGAGI. In nucleotides, the CDR3 is TGTACCAGCAGTTACTGGAGGGTGGATGGCTACACCTTC. Translated: CTSSYWRVDGYTF.

J is TRBJ1-5 and V is TRBV4-1; maybe TRBD1 (5 bases). This CDR3 has 16 residues. V was clipped by 4 bases and J by 2 bases, with 15 bases between them. CDR1 and CDR2 (germline): MGHRA, YSYEKL. This CDR3 reads CASSPIGVLGNQPQHF. The CDR3, as DNA: TGCGCCAGCAGCCCGATAGGGGTGTTGGGCAATCAGCCCCAGCATTTT.

CDR3 loop: CASSRRGDYSPETQYF. For the CDR3, the DNA is TGTGCCAGCAGCCGACGGGGGGACTATTCCCCAGAGACCCAGTACTTC. V is TRBV7-8 and J is TRBJ2-5; 7 nucleotides match TRBD2. V dropped 5 bases and J dropped 4; count of bases not matched to a gene: 13. CDR1 SGHVS and CDR2 FQNEAQ come from the germline V gene. This CDR3 is 16 amino acids long.

By its share, this clonotype is medium-sized. The genes are TRBV11-2 and TRBJ1-1, with a tentative D call TRBD1 (5 bases). Germline V gives CDR1 SGHAT, CDR2 FQNNGV. Trimming removed 3 bases at V and 1 base at J, with 9 bases between. CDR3 length: 14 residues. CDR3 region: CASSFRDRNTEAFF. The CDR3 nucleotides are TGTGCCAGCAGCTTTAGAGACAGGAACACTGAAGCTTTCTTT.

As regards this clonotype: A much more abundant neighbour one base away suggests this may be a read error. The CDR3 here is CVSSSRQGEGYEQYF. DNA for the CDR3: TGTGTCAGCAGCTCACGACAGGGCGAGGGGTACGAGCAGTACTTC. V and J are TRBV7-8 and TRBJ2-7; the match to TRBD1 covers 7 bases. This CDR3 has 15 residues. CDR1 is SGHVS and CDR2 is FQNEAQ in the germline V gene.

This clonotype was observed many times. The gene calls are TRBV12-3 or TRBV12-4 and TRBJ1-6; no definite D call. Trimming pared 3 bases from V and 5 bases from J, leaving 2 bases between. The CDR3 spans 12 residues. In DNA form, the CDR3 reads TGTGCCAGCAGTTTGAATAATTCACCCCTCCACTTT. It encodes CASSLNNSPLHF.

This clonotype has only one observation. The rearrangement links TRBV28 to TRBJ2-3; 7 bases are shared with TRBD2. The V and J ends lost 5 bases and 9 bases, in that order; junction bases with no gene match: 17. The CDR3 totals 16 residues. The germline CDR1 and CDR2 sequences are MDHEN and SYDVKM. In DNA form, the CDR3 reads TGTGCCAGCAGTCCCCCCCCGTGCGTCGGGGGAGGGACGCAGTATTTT. This codes for CASSPPPCVGGGTQYF.

In regard to this clonotype: The germline gene is not matched at one end of the junction; a read error may be the cause. V gene TRBV11-2 combines with J gene TRBJ2-3, with TRBD1 matching 10 bases. Germline assignment: CDR1 SGHAT and CDR2 FQNNGV. The CDR3 is made up of 15 amino acids. The CDR3 loop is CGSSPLTGGSDTQYF. The DNA of the CDR3 is TGTGGCAGCAGCCCCCTGACAGGGGGCTCAGATACGCAGTATTTT.

With respect to this clonotype: At one end the junction does not follow the germline gene, possibly because of a read error. The V gene is TRBV11-2, the J gene TRBJ2-3, with D uncertain. Germline V gene lookup returns CDR1 SGHAT and CDR2 FQNNGV. The CDR3 loop spans 13 amino acids. The CDR3 nucleotides read TGTACCAGCAGCTTAGATCAGGAGGATACGCAGTATTTT. Amino acid sequence: CTSSLDQEDTQYF.

This clonotype was seen ten or more times. The gene calls are TRBV28 and TRBJ2-7; 14 nucleotides agree with TRBD2. V was pared by 8 bases and J by 6 bases, with 3 bases of the junction left unmatched. The CDR3 totals 13 residues. Germline CDR1 is MDHEN and CDR2 is SYDVKM. This CDR3 reads CASLGLAGGEQYF. The CDR3 DNA is TGTGCCAGCCTAGGACTAGCGGGAGGCGAGCAGTACTTC.

The CDR3 coding sequence is TGTGCCAGCAGTCAACAGGGGGCGGCGGGCTATGGCTACACCTTC. Its translation: CASSQQGAAGYGYTF. The chain recombines TRBV28 with TRBJ1-2; 9 nucleotides align to TRBD1. Trimming removed 5 bases from V and 4 bases from J; junction bases left unmatched: 8. Germline V gene sequence: CDR1 MDHEN, CDR2 SYDVKM. The CDR3 has 15 amino acids.

This clonotype was counted ten times or more. The DNA for the CDR3 is TGTGCCAGCAATTCGGGGCCGAACACTGAAGCTTTCTTT. It is translated as CASNSGPNTEAFF. The chain recombines TRBV12-3 or TRBV12-4 with TRBJ1-1, with a tentative D call TRBD1 (5 bases). The V and J ends lost 7 bases and 1 base respectively, with 10 bases between them. The CDR3 has 13 residues.

The J gene is TRBJ2-1, the V gene TRBV30; 9 bases line up with TRBD2. The CDR3 sequence is 16 residues long. V shed 4 bases, J shed 4 bases, and the junction held 11 bases outside the gene matches. Germline values: CDR1 GTSNPN, CDR2 SVGIG (reference sequence). The CDR3 reads CAWTLGYAGGYNEQFF. The CDR3 DNA reads as TGTGCCTGGACTCTGGGCTACGCGGGAGGGTACAATGAGCAGTTCTTC.

This chain uses TRBV6-2 or TRBV6-3 with TRBJ1-5; tentatively, D is TRBD1 (5 bases). Germline V lookup: CDR1 MNHEY, CDR2 SVGEGT. The CDR3 length is 16 residues. The V end was cut by 5 bases, the J end by 1 base, with 15 bases between. The CDR3 reads CASSTIKRGSNQPQHF. DNA of the CDR3: TGTGCCAGCAGTACCATCAAGCGGGGGAGCAATCAGCCCCAGCATTTT.

Concerning this clonotype itself: A read error is possible here, since a much larger clone lies one base away. The gene calls are TRBV6-1 and TRBJ1-1, with D possibly being TRBD1 (5 bases). CDR1 is MNHNS, CDR2 SASEGT, per germline. V lost 8 bases and J lost 6, with 22 bases in between. The CDR3 sequence is 15 residues long. The CDR3 sequence: CASANRQRRNAEAFF. For the CDR3, the DNA is TGTGCCAGCGCTAACAGACAGCGGCGAAACGCTGAAGCTTTCTTT.

This clonotype has a handful of counts. The genes are TRBV28 and TRBJ1-1; unclear D gene. This CDR3 has 13 residues. From germline, CDR1 is MDHEN and CDR2 SYDVKM. Deletions cut 3 bases from V and 4 bases from J, with 9 bases between. The CDR3 protein is CASSLYVFTEAFF. CDR3 DNA: TGTGCCAGCAGTTTGTATGTTTTCACTGAAGCTTTCTTT.

With respect to this clonotype: This CDR3 is missing its conserved last phenylalanine or tryptophan, likely due to a read error. CDR3 bases: TGTGCCAGCAGTGGACTAGCGGGAACAGATACGCAGTATCTT. This encodes CASSGLAGTDTQYL. This sequence joins TRBV6-1 and TRBJ2-3; TRBD2 matches at 11 bases. With 4 bases clipped from V and 3 bases from J, the junction kept 0 bases outside the gene matches. The CDR3 extends over 14 amino acids. CDR1 is MNHNS, CDR2 SASEGT, per germline.

V usage is TRBV11-2 and J usage is TRBJ2-5, with D possibly matching TRBD1 (7 bases). This CDR3 contains 13 residues. Germline V gene data show CDR1 as SGHAT and CDR2 as FQNNGV. The CDR3 coding sequence is TGTACTAGCAGCTTACAGGGGCTAGAGACCCAGTACTTC. Translated: CTSSLQGLETQYF.